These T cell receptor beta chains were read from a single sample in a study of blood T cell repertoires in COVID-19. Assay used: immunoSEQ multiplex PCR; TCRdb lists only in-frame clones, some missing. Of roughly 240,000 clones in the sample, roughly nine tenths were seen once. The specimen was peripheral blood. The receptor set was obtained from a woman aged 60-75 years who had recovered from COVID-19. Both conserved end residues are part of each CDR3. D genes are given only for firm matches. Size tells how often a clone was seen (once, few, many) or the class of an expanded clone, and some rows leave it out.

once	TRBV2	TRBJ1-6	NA	CASRGGARSPLHF	TGTGCCAGCAGGGGGGGGGCGCGTTCACCCCTCCACTTT
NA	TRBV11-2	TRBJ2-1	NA	CASSLGKRETANEQFF	TGTGCCAGCAGCTTAGGAAAAAGGGAGACTGCCAATGAGCAGTTCTTC
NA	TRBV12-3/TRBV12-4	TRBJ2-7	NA	CASSFGRVHEQYF	TGTGCCAGCAGTTTCGGCAGGGTGCACGAGCAGTACTTC
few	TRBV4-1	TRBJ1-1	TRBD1	CASRPMGQLNTEAFF	TGCGCCAGCAGACCAATGGGACAGTTGAACACTGAAGCTTTCTTT
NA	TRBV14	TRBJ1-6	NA	CASSTLDSQSSPLHF	TGTGCCAGCAGCACACTGGACAGTCAGTCCTCACCCCTCCACTTT
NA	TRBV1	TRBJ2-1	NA	CTSSQALRGNSYNEQFF	TGCACCAGCAGCCAGGCGCTCCGAGGCAACTCCTACAATGAGCAGTTCTTC
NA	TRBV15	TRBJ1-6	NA	CATSRGGNSPLHF	TGTGCCACCAGCAGGGGGGGAAATTCACCCCTCCACTTT
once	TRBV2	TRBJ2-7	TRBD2	CASSESPWGGGRTYEQYF	TGTGCCAGCAGTGAAAGCCCATGGGGCGGGGGACGAACCTACGAGCAGTACTTC
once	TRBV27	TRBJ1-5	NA	CASSLIGYNSNQPQHF	TGTGCCAGCAGTTTAATCGGGTACAATAGCAATCAGCCCCAGCATTTT
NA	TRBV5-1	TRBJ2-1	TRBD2	CASTSRAGGGREEQFF	TGCGCCAGCACCTCCCGAGCGGGGGGGGGACGGGAAGAGCAGTTCTTC
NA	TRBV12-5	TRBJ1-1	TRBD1	CASGLATLTGGGTEAFF	TGTGCTAGTGGTTTGGCCACCCTCACAGGGGGCGGGACTGAAGCTTTCTTT
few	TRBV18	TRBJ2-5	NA	CASSPEAQGIQYF	TGTGCCAGCTCCCCCGAGGCACAGGGCATCCAGTACTTC
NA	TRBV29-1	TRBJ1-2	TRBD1	CSVRDRANYGYTF	TGCAGCGTCCGGGACAGGGCTAACTATGGCTACACCTTC
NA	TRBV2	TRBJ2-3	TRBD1	CASRGMDRAEEDTQYF	TGTGCCAGCAGGGGCATGGACAGGGCCGAGGAGGATACGCAGTATTTT
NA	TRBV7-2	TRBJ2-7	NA	CASSLGANNYEQYF	TGTGCCAGCAGCTTGGGAGCGAACAACTACGAGCAGTACTTC
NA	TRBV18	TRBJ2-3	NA	CASSVGRHSTDTQYF	TGTGCCAGCTCAGTGGGGAGACACAGCACAGATACGCAGTATTTT
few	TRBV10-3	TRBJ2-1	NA	CAISNTGTNNEQFF	TGTGCCATCAGTAATACCGGGACAAACAATGAGCAGTTCTTC
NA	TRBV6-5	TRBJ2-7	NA	CASSYRPDSSYEQYF	TGTGCCAGCAGTTATCGTCCCGACAGCTCCTACGAGCAGTACTTC
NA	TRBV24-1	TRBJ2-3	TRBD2	CATSAPSVAGATDTQYF	TGTGCCACCAGTGCCCCATCAGTAGCGGGGGCCACAGATACGCAGTATTTT
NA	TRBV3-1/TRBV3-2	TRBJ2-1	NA	CASSQVLSFHEQFF	TGTGCCAGCAGCCAAGTTCTAAGTTTTCATGAGCAGTTCTTC
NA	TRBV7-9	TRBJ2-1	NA	CASSLARVHNEQFF	TGTGCCAGCAGCTTAGCGAGGGTCCACAATGAGCAGTTCTTC
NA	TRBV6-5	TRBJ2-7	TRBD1	CASRPTGGSYEQYF	TGTGCCAGCAGACCGACAGGGGGCTCCTACGAGCAGTACTTC